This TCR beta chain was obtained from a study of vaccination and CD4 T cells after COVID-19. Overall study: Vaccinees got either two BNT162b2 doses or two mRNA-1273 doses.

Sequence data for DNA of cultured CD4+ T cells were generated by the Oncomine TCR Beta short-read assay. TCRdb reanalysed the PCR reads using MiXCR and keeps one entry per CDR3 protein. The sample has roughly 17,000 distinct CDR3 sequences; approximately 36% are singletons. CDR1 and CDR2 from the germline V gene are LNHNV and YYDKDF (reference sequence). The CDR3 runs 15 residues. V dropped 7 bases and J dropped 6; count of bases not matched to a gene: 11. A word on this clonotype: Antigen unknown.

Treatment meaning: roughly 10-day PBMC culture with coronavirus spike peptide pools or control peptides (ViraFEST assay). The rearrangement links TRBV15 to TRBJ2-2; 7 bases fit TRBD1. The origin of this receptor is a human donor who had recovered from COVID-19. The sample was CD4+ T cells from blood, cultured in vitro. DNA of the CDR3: TGTGCCACCATAAGAGACAGGGCAAATCCCGGGGAGCTGTTTTTT. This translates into CATIRDRANPGELFF. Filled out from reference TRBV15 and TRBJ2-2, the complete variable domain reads DAMVIQNPRYQVTQFGKPVTLSCSQTLNHNVMYWYQQKSSQAPKLLFHYYDKDFNNEADTPDNFQSRRPNTSFCFLDIRSPGLGDTAMYLCATIRDRANPGELFFGEGSRLTVL.